This entry lists 3 T cell receptor beta chains sequenced from one sample in a study of blood T cell repertoires in COVID-19 (dated by TCRdb to the early 2020s). The library was prepared using the immunoSEQ multiplex PCR assay. Held by TCRdb, this immuneACCESS table contains in-frame sequences only and omits some clones. Under half of the omission traces to an unresolved V gene where checked; the cause of the rest is unknown. This sample lists 150,000 or so clones; 90% to 95% were detected once. The ten biggest clones cover roughly 0.56% of the sample. Sequencing was performed on peripheral blood. The receptors stem from a man aged 50 to 60 with acute or convalescent COVID-19.

The chain couples TRBV2 to TRBJ2-2; 12 bases are shared with TRBD1. The CDR3 extends over 16 amino acids. Germline V gives CDR1 SNHLY, CDR2 FYNNEI. Trimming cost V 6 bases and J 6 bases; bases outside gene matches: 8. The DNA for the CDR3 is TGTGCCAGCAGCCTGCCGGGACAGGGGGCGCCCGGGGAGCTGTTTTTT. As protein: CASSLPGQGAPGELFF.

The chain is built from TRBV27 and TRBJ1-1; 8 positions match TRBD1. Germline V lookup: CDR1 MNHEY, CDR2 SMNVEV (reference sequence). CDR3 size: 13 residues. J was trimmed by 1 base and V by 10 bases; bases with no gene match: 5. The CDR3 sequence is CAIPGQGNTEAFF. CDR3 in DNA: TGTGCCATCCCCGGACAGGGGAACACTGAAGCTTTCTTT.

The rearrangement uses TRBV6-5 and TRBJ1-5, with a weak D call TRBD1 (5 bases). Germline V gene data show CDR1 as MNHEY and CDR2 as SVGAGI. V lost 6 bases, J lost 5 bases, and 11 bases lay in between. CDR3 length equals 13 residues. In DNA, the CDR3 is TGTGCCAGCAGCTACCAGGGTGATCAGCCCCAGCATTTT. Residues: CASSYQGDQPQHF.